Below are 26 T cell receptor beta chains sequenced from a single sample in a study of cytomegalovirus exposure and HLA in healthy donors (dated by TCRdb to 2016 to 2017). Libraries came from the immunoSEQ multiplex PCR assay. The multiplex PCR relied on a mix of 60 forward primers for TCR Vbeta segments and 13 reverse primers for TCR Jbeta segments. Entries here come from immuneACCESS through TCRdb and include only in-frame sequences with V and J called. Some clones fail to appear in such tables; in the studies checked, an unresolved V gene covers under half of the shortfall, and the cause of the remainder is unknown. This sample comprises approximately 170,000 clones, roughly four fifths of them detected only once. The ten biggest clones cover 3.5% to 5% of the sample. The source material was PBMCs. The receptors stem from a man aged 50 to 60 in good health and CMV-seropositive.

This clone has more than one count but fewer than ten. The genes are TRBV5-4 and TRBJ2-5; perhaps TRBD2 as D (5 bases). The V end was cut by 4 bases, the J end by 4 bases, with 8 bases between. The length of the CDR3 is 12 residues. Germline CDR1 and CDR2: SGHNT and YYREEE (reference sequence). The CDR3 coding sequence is TGTGCCAGCAGCACGGACTTAGAGACCCAGTACTTC. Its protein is CASSTDLETQYF.

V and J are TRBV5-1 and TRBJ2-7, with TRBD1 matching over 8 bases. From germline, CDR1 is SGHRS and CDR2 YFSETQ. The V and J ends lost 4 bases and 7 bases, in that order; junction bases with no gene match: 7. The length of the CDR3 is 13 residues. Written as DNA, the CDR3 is TGCGCCAGCAGCAGGACAGGGTGGGGGGAGCAGTACTTC. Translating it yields CASSRTGWGEQYF. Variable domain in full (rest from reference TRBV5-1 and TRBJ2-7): KAGVTQTPRYLIKTRGQQVTLSCSPISGHRSVSWYQQTPGQGLQFLFEYFSETQRNKGNFPGRFSGRQFSNSRSEMNVSTLELGDSALYLCASSRTGWGEQYFGPGTRLTVT.

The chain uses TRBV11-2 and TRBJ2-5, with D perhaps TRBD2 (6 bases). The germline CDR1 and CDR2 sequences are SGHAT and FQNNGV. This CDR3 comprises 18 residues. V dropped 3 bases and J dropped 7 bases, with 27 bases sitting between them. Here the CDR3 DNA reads TGTGCCAGCAGCTTTGGCGGGGACGGGTTCGATGTAGCAGGGACCCAGTACTTC. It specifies CASSFGGDGFDVAGTQYF. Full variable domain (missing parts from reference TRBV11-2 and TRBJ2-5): EAGVAQSPRYKIIEKRQSVAFWCNPISGHATLYWYQQILGQGPKLLIQFQNNGVVDDSQLPKDRFSAERLKGVDSTLKIQPAKLEDSAVYLCASSFGGDGFDVAGTQYFGPGTRLLVL.

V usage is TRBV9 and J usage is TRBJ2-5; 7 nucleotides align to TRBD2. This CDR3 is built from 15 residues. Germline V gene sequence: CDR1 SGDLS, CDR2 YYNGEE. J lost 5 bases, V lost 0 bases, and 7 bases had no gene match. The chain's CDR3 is CASSVGWREFETQYF. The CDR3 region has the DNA TGTGCCAGCAGCGTAGGGTGGCGGGAGTTTGAGACCCAGTACTTC.

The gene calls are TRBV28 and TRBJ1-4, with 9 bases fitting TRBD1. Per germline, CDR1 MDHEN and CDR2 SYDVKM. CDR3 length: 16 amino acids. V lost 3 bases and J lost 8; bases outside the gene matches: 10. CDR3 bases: TGTGCCAGCAGTTTCCGTAAGGGACAGGGAGTAGAAAAACTGTTTTTT. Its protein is CASSFRKGQGVEKLFF.

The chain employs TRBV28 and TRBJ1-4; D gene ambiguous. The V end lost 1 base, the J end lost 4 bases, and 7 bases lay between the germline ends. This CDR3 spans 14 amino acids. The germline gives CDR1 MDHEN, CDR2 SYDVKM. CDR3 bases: TGTGCCAGCAGTTTATTAACCGGTAATGAAAAACTGTTTTTT. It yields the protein CASSLLTGNEKLFF.

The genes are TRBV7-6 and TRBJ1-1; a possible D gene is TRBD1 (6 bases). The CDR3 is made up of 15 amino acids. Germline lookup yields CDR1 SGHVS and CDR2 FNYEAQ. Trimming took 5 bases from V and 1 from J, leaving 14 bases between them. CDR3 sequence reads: CASSHSTGGNTEAFF. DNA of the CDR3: TGTGCCAGCAGCCATTCGACAGGTGGGAACACTGAAGCTTTCTTT. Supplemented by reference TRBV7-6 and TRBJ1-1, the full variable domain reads GAGVSQSPRYKVTKRGQDVALRCDPISGHVSLYWYRQALGQGPEFLTYFNYEAQQDKSGLPNDRFSAERPEGSISTLTIQRTEQRDSAMYRCASSHSTGGNTEAFFGQGTRLTVV.

CDR3 nucleotide sequence: TGTGCCAGCAGCGCCACCGGGACAGTCGGCGAAAAACTGTTTTTT. Amino acids: CASSATGTVGEKLFF. V usage is TRBV9 and J usage is TRBJ1-4, with 7 bases fitting TRBD1. Germline CDR1 reads SGDLS; CDR2 reads YYNGEE. The junction had 10 bases not matched to a gene; V was cut back by 3 bases and J by 8 bases. The CDR3 extends over 15 amino acids.

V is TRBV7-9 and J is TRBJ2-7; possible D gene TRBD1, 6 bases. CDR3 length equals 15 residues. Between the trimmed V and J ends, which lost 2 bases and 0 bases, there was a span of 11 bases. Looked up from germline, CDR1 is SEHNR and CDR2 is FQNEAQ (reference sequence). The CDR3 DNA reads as TGTGCCAGCAGCTTAAGTGGCAGGGGCTCCTACGAGCAGTACTTC. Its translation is CASSLSGRGSYEQYF.

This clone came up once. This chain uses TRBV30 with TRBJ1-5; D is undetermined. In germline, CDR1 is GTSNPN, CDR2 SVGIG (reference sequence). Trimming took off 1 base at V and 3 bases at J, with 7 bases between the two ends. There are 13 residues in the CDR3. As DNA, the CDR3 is TGTGCCTGGAGTGGCGGAGACAATCAGCCCCAGCATTTT. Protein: CAWSGGDNQPQHF.

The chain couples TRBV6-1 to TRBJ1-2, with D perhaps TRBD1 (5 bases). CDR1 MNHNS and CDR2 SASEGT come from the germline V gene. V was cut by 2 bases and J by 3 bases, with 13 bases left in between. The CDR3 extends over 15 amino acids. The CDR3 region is CASSERGWNDYGYTF. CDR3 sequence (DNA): TGTGCCAGCAGTGAAAGGGGATGGAATGACTATGGCTACACCTTC.

The CDR3 DNA follows: TGTGCCAGCAGCGTAGACGGGAGTACCTACGAGCAGTACTTC. Its protein product is CASSVDGSTYEQYF. V and J are TRBV9 and TRBJ2-7; tentative D call: TRBD2 (6 bases). V was trimmed by 0 bases and J by 2 bases, leaving 9 bases between them. The V gene's germline CDR1 is SGDLS and CDR2 YYNGEE. The CDR3 is 14 residues long.

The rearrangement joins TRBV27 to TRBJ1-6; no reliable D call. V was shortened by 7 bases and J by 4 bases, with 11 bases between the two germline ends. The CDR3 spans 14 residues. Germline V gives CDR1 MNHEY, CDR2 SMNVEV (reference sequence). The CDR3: CASTPSPYNSPLHF. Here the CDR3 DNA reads TGTGCCAGCACCCCGAGTCCTTATAATTCACCCCTCCACTTT.

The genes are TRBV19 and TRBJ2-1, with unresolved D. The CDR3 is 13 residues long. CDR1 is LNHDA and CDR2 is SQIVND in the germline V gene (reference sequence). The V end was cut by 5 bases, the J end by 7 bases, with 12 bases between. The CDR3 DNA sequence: TGTGCCAGTAGTCAATCTAGGTTTAATGAGCAGTTCTTC. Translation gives CASSQSRFNEQFF.

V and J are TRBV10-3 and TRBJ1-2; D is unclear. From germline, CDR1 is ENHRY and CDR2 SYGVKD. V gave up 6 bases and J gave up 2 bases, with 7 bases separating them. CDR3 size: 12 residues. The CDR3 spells CAIRGQNYGYTF. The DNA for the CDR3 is TGTGCCATCAGGGGCCAGAACTATGGCTACACCTTC.

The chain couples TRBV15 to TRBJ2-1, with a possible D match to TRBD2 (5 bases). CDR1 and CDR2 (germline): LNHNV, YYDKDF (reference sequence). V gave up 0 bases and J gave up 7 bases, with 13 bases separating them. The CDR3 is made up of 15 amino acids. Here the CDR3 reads CATSRDRGNGNEQFF. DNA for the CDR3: TGTGCCACCAGCAGAGATCGGGGAAATGGTAATGAGCAGTTCTTC.

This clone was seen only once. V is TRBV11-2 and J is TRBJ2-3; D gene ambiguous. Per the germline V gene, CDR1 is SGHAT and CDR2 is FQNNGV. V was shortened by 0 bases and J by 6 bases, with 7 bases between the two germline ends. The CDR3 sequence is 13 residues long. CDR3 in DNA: TGTGCCAGCAGCTTAGAGGCGGCTGATACGCAGTATTTT. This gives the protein CASSLEAADTQYF.

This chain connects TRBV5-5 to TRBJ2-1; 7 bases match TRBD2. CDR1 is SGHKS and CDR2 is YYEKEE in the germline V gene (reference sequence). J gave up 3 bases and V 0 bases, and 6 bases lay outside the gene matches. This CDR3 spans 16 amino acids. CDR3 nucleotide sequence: TGTGCCAGCAGCTTGGCTTGGGGCGGGGGCTACAATGAGCAGTTCTTC. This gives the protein CASSLAWGGGYNEQFF. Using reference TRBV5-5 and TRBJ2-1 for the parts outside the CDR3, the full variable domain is DAGVTQSPTHLIKTRGQQVTLRCSPISGHKSVSWYQQVLGQGPQFIFQYYEKEERGRGNFPDRFSARQFPNYSSELNVNALLLGDSALYLCASSLAWGGGYNEQFFGPGTRLTVL.

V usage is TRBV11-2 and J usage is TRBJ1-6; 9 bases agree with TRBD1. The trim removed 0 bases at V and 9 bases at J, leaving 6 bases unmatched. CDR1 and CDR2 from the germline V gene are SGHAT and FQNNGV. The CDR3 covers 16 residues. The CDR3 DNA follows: TGTGCCAGCAGCTTAGATAATACAGGGGGCATTTCACCCCTCCACTTT. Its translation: CASSLDNTGGISPLHF.

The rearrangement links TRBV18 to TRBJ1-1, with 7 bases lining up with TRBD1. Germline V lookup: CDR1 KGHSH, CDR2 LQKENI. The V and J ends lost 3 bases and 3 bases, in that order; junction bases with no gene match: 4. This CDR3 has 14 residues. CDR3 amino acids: CASSPPGGHTEAFF. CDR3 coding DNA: TGTGCCAGCTCACCCCCAGGGGGACACACTGAAGCTTTCTTT.

In DNA, the CDR3 is TGTGCCAGCAGTTCCCAGGGTCCACCCCTCCACTTT. It is translated as CASSSQGPPLHF. V usage is TRBV27 and J usage is TRBJ1-6; the D gene is possibly TRBD1 (5 bases). V was clipped by 4 bases and J by 11 bases, with 9 bases between them. Germline V gene sequence: CDR1 MNHEY, CDR2 SMNVEV (reference sequence). This CDR3 contains 12 residues.

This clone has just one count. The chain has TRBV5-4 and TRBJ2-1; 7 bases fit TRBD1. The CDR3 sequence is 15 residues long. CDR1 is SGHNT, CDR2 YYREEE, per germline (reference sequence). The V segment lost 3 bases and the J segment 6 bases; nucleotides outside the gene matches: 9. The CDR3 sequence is CASSSQGKRPNEQFF. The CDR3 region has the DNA TGTGCCAGCAGCTCACAGGGGAAACGACCCAATGAGCAGTTCTTC. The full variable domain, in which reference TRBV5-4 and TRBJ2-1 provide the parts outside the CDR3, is ETGVTQSPTHLIKTRGQQVTLRCSSQSGHNTVSWYQQALGQGPQFIFQYYREEENGRGNFPPRFSGLQFPNYSSELNVNALELDDSALYLCASSSQGKRPNEQFFGPGTRLTVL.

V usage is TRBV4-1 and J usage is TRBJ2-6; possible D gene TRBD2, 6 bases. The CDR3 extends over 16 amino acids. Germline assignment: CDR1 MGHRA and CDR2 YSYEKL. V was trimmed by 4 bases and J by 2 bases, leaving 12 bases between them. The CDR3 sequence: CASSPNPGAGANVLTF. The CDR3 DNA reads TGCGCCAGCAGCCCCAATCCGGGAGCTGGGGCCAACGTCCTGACTTTC.

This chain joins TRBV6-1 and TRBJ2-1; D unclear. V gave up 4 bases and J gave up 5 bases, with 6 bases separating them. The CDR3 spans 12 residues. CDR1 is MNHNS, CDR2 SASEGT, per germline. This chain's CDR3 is CASSGYNNEQFF. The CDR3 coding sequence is TGTGCCAGCAGTGGGTACAACAATGAGCAGTTCTTC.

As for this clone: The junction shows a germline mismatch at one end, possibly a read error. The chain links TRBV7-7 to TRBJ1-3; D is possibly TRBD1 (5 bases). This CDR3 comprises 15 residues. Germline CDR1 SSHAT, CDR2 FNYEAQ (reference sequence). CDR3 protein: CASSAGADSGNTIYF. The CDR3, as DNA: TGTGCTAGCAGCGCTGGGGCCGACTCTGGAAACACCATATATTTT. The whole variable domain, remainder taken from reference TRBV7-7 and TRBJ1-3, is GAGVSQSPRYKVTKRGQDVTLRCDPISSHATLYWYQQALGQGPEFLTYFNYEAQPDKSGLPSDRFSAERPEGSISTLTIQRTEQRDSAMYRCASSAGADSGNTIYFGEGSWLTVV.

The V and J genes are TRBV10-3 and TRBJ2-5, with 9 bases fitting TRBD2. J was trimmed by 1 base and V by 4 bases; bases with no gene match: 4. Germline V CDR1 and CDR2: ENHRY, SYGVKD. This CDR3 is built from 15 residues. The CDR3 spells CAISARGGAQETQYF. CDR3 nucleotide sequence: TGTGCCATCAGTGCTCGCGGGGGGGCCCAAGAGACCCAGTACTTC.